These 9 T cell receptor beta chains share one sample of origin, sequenced in a study of T cell clonality in common variable immunodeficiency. Sequenced by immunoSEQ multiplex PCR; TCRdb stores in-frame clones only, minus some. In total the sample includes about 44,000 clones, none of them seen once. The sequenced sample was peripheral blood mononuclear cells. These receptors all come from a person between 18 and 70 years old in good health.

This clone was counted ten times or more. The read stops 3 residues short of the end of the CDR3; the missing end is completed from the germline J gene. This sequence joins TRBV7-8 and TRBJ2-1; 7 nucleotides match TRBD2. The germline gives CDR1 SGHVS, CDR2 FQNEAQ. The CDR3 runs to 18 residues. V was clipped by 2 bases and J by 0 bases; unmatched bases: 10. CDR3 sequence: CASSLRFRGESSYNEQFF. CDR3 DNA (partial): TGTGCCAGCAGCTTACGCTTTCGGGGGGAAAGCTCCTACAATGAG.

The sample holds many counts of this clone. The read comes to an end 3 residues before the CDR3 does, leaving the germline J gene to fill in the end. The rearrangement links TRBV7-9 to TRBJ2-5, with a tentative D call TRBD1 (5 bases). Trimming took off 0 bases at V and 5 bases at J, with 7 bases between the two ends. The CDR3 has 13 residues. Germline CDR1 SEHNR, CDR2 FQNEAQ (reference sequence). CDR3 DNA (partial): TGTGCCAGCAGCTTAGCAGGGGTGGAGACC. Residues: CASSLAGVET. The CDR3 reads in full as CASSLAGVETQYF.

This clone was recorded at least ten times. Coverage ceases 3 residues before the CDR3 finishes, and the germline J gene fills in the end. V and J are TRBV20-1 and TRBJ2-5, with 8 nucleotides matching TRBD2. Germline-derived CDR1 and CDR2 are DFQATT and SNEGSKA (reference sequence). V gave up 6 bases and J gave up 2 bases; unmatched junction bases: 11. The CDR3 sequence is 15 residues long. CDR3 sequence: CSAMIGGGLQETQYF. Incomplete CDR3 DNA: TGCAGTGCCATGATTGGCGGGGGGCTACAAGAGACC.

This clone was observed many times. The read ends 3 residues shy of where the CDR3 ends; the end is completed using the germline J gene. The rearrangement uses TRBV2 and TRBJ2-1; 8 positions match TRBD1. After removal of 9 bases from V and 9 bases from J, the junction contained 10 bases not matched to a gene. The CDR3 covers 13 residues. CDR1 SNHLY and CDR2 FYNNEI come from the germline V gene. The CDR3 loop is CASDRDRRGEQFF. The sequenced part of the CDR3 DNA is TGTGCCAGTGATCGGGACAGGAGGGGTGAG.

This clone came up many times. The read falls 3 residues short of the CDR3 end, and the missing part is taken from the germline J gene. This chain connects TRBV19 to TRBJ1-1; TRBD1 might be the D (5 bases). V lost 6 bases, J lost 3 bases, and 11 bases lay in between. CDR3 length: 13 residues. The germline V gene encodes CDR1 LNHDA and CDR2 SQIVND (reference sequence). The CDR3 protein is CASRAMTDTEAFF. The CDR3 bases that were read are TGTGCCAGTAGAGCTATGACAGACACTGAA.

The table lists this clone with many counts. Read coverage stops 3 residues before the CDR3 terminus; the germline J gene supplies the remainder. V is TRBV2 and J is TRBJ1-5; 7 bases map to TRBD1. The CDR3 loop spans 13 amino acids. J gave up 3 bases and V 6 bases, and 2 bases lay outside the gene matches. Germline V lookup: CDR1 SNHLY, CDR2 FYNNEI. CDR3 DNA (partial): TGTGCCAGCAGGGGACAGTCCAATCAGCCC. This translates into CASRGQSNQP. The full-length CDR3 reads as CASRGQSNQPQHF.

Ten or more counts support this clone. The CDR3 end falls 3 residues outside the read, so it is completed with the germline J gene. V gene TRBV12-3 or TRBV12-4 combines with J gene TRBJ1-5; 11 positions agree with TRBD1. The CDR3 length is 17 residues. Trimming took 1 base from V and 2 from J; bases not matched to a gene: 4. CDR3: CASSLGTGGTGNQPQHF. The part of the CDR3 DNA that was read is TGTGCCAGCAGTTTAGGGACAGGGGGCACTGGCAATCAGCCC.

This clone was seen many times. The read ends 3 residues early relative to the CDR3; the germline J gene fills the gap. The chain has TRBV6-2 or TRBV6-3 and TRBJ2-5; D possibly corresponds to TRBD2 (6 bases). The CDR3 has 15 amino acids. In germline, CDR1 is MNHEY, CDR2 SVGEGT. V lost 7 bases and J lost 0, with 15 bases in between. The CDR3 here is CASTMGLAYQETQYF. The DNA read from the CDR3 is TGTGCCAGCACGATGGGGCTAGCGTACCAAGAGACC.

This clone was recorded at least ten times. The read terminates 3 residues before the CDR3 end, so the remaining end is supplied by the germline J gene. The chain joins TRBV7-2 to TRBJ1-1; a possible D gene is TRBD1 (6 bases). This CDR3 spans 13 amino acids. V was clipped by 5 bases and J by 1 base, with 8 bases between them. Per germline, CDR1 SGHTA and CDR2 FQGNSA. The chain's CDR3 is CASSGQPNTEAFF. The part of the CDR3 DNA that was read is TGTGCCAGCAGCGGACAGCCGAACACTGAA.